The rows below give T cell receptor beta chains drawn from one sample of a study of cytomegalovirus exposure and HLA in healthy donors. The protocol was immunoSEQ multiplex PCR, while the TCRdb copy is restricted to in-frame clones and leaves out a portion. Altogether a few hundred thousand clones are present, more than 80% being singletons, with the ten largest covering about 3%. Specimen: PBMCs. The receptors were sampled from a man in his thirties or forties in good health and CMV-seronegative. Both conserved end residues are part of each CDR3. The order of the fields is J gene, D gene, V gene, CDR3 protein. A D gene is named only where the DNA matches it firmly.

J: TRBJ1-2; D: TRBD1; V: TRBV7-6; CDR3: CASTALAGQDYGYTF
J: TRBJ2-3; D: .; V: TRBV27; CDR3: CASRKDRDSKRTDTQYF
J: TRBJ2-1; D: .; V: TRBV19; CDR3: CASSIGHRSSYNEQFF
J: TRBJ2-5; D: TRBD1; V: TRBV29-1; CDR3: CSVYMSGDRGMQETQYF
J: TRBJ1-2; D: TRBD1; V: TRBV2; CDR3: CASRDTGVYGYTF
J: TRBJ2-7; D: TRBD1; V: TRBV28; CDR3: CASSESGTGVFEQYF
J: TRBJ1-3; D: .; V: TRBV5-6; CDR3: CASSPTGRGSGNTIYF
J: TRBJ1-1; D: .; V: TRBV28; CDR3: CASRLPGPRENTEAFF
J: TRBJ1-1; D: .; V: TRBV13; CDR3: CASSNMGGGEAFF
J: TRBJ2-5; D: .; V: TRBV10-3; CDR3: CAISESGEEETQYF
J: TRBJ1-6; D: TRBD1; V: TRBV28; CDR3: CASSYGTGSYNSPLHF
J: TRBJ1-5; D: TRBD1; V: TRBV2; CDR3: CASSAGTGVNQPQHF
J: TRBJ1-1; D: .; V: TRBV18; CDR3: CASSTTGQNKKAFF
J: TRBJ1-1; D: TRBD1; V: TRBV10-3; CDR3: CAISTGGGTEAFF
J: TRBJ1-2; D: TRBD1; V: TRBV18; CDR3: CASSLDRVLSGYTF
J: TRBJ1-2; D: .; V: TRBV6-5; CDR3: CASSYFGDSNYGYTF
J: TRBJ1-2; D: TRBD1; V: TRBV7-9; CDR3: CASSSRTGQAHGYTF
J: TRBJ1-4; D: TRBD1; V: TRBV28; CDR3: CASSDDRDEKLFF
J: TRBJ2-7; D: .; V: TRBV6-5; CDR3: CASSPLTSRYEQYF
J: TRBJ2-2; D: .; V: TRBV27; CDR3: CASSLFRNTGELFF
J: TRBJ2-1; D: .; V: TRBV2; CDR3: CASSPTFRVNEQFF
J: TRBJ2-7; D: TRBD1; V: TRBV11-2; CDR3: CASSVERGPLYEQYF
J: TRBJ1-2; D: TRBD1; V: TRBV18; CDR3: CASSPDRALGGYTF
J: TRBJ2-1; D: TRBD1; V: TRBV27; CDR3: CASSFTVGDSYNEQFF
J: TRBJ1-2; D: .; V: TRBV7-3; CDR3: CAIHLPRPGGSIGYTF
J: TRBJ1-1; D: TRBD1; V: TRBV10-3; CDR3: CAISESTGWGNTEAFF
J: TRBJ2-2; D: TRBD1; V: TRBV27; CDR3: CASSLGTGYEVFF
J: TRBJ1-1; D: .; V: TRBV19; CDR3: CASSIKAQAGEAFF
J: TRBJ1-1; D: .; V: TRBV5-8; CDR3: CASSLGGTGGTEAFF
J: TRBJ2-1; D: TRBD2; V: TRBV7-2; CDR3: CASSPRLGGGGNEQFF
J: TRBJ2-5; D: TRBD1; V: TRBV7-9; CDR3: CASSFFTGQGRQETQYF
J: TRBJ2-1; D: .; V: TRBV7-8; CDR3: CASSLLLGYNEQFF
J: TRBJ1-2; D: .; V: TRBV5-4; CDR3: CASSSRQGNYGYTF
J: TRBJ2-1; D: TRBD2; V: TRBV5-1; CDR3: CASLRERGLYNEQFF
J: TRBJ2-7; D: .; V: TRBV12-2; CDR3: CASRLARGRGVSEQYF
J: TRBJ2-7; D: TRBD2; V: TRBV4-1; CDR3: CASSHQILLAGGDYEQYF
J: TRBJ2-1; D: .; V: TRBV12-2; CDR3: CASRLAGDDSPSTPEQFF
J: TRBJ1-1; D: TRBD1; V: TRBV9; CDR3: CASRKTGKDTEAFF
J: TRBJ2-1; D: .; V: TRBV9; CDR3: CASSPRLGDSSYNEQFF
J: TRBJ2-4; D: .; V: TRBV5-1; CDR3: CASGTGGTGDIQYF
J: TRBJ2-5; D: .; V: TRBV7-9; CDR3: CASSLGVAAKETQYF
J: TRBJ2-7; D: TRBD2; V: TRBV4-3; CDR3: CASSQDRVAGADEQYF
J: TRBJ2-7; D: .; V: TRBV7-9; CDR3: CASSGNEGAQFYEQYF
J: TRBJ2-1; D: .; V: TRBV5-4; CDR3: CASSLAGWFDEQFF
J: TRBJ2-5; D: .; V: TRBV5-1; CDR3: CASSLSISKETQYF
J: TRBJ2-5; D: .; V: TRBV29-1; CDR3: CSSRQGLETQYF
J: TRBJ1-5; D: .; V: TRBV28; CDR3: CASSLEALGNQPQHF
J: TRBJ1-1; D: .; V: TRBV7-9; CDR3: CASSLDPGDSAEAFF
J: TRBJ2-1; D: TRBD2; V: TRBV7-7; CDR3: CASSRTSGGAHNEQFF
J: TRBJ1-2; D: .; V: TRBV4-2; CDR3: CASSQGLGYTF
J: TRBJ2-3; D: .; V: TRBV1; CDR3: CTSSQETRLAGVERTDTQYF
J: TRBJ1-1; D: .; V: TRBV7-9; CDR3: CASSSREPPTEAFF
J: TRBJ2-5; D: TRBD2; V: TRBV19; CDR3: CASSIGAGEQETQYF
J: TRBJ2-7; D: TRBD1; V: TRBV15; CDR3: CATSGGGTGSHEQYF
J: TRBJ1-2; D: .; V: TRBV20-1; CDR3: CSAPGMMGYTF
J: TRBJ2-6; D: TRBD1; V: TRBV2; CDR3: CASSESRTGSGANVLTF
J: TRBJ2-5; D: TRBD1; V: TRBV15; CDR3: CATSRDFSETGWRHQETQYF